A single sample is the source of the 29 T cell receptor beta chains below, sequenced in a study of blood T cell repertoires in COVID-19. Clones were read by immunoSEQ multiplex PCR, and TCRdb kept only the in-frame ones, dropping some. The sample records hundreds of thousands of clones, 65% to 90% being singletons. Sequencing was performed on peripheral blood. The receptors here all came from a human donor in a cohort sampled during active COVID-19.

V and J are TRBV25-1 and TRBJ2-7, with TRBD2 as a possible D gene (6 bases). The V and J ends lost 5 bases and 3 bases respectively, with 17 bases between them. Germline assignment: CDR1 MGHDK and CDR2 SYGVNS. The CDR3 runs to 15 residues. As DNA, the CDR3 is TGTGCCAGCAGTAGTCGGCAGGCGGACTACTACGAGCAGTACTTC. Amino acid sequence: CASSSRQADYYEQYF.

The CDR3, as DNA: TGTGCCAGCAGTGAAGAAGGGGGAGAGACCCAGTACTTC. Translation: CASSEEGGETQYF. This sequence joins TRBV6-1 and TRBJ2-5; a possible D gene is TRBD1 (6 bases). V lost 1 base, J lost 4 bases, and 7 bases lay in between. Germline V gives CDR1 MNHNS, CDR2 SASEGT. The CDR3 has 13 amino acids.

The V call is TRBV3-1 (or the pseudogene TRBV3-2), the J call TRBJ1-1, with 7 bases fitting TRBD1. The CDR3 runs 14 residues. Germline assignment: CDR1 LGHDT and CDR2 YNNKEL (reference sequence). V was pared by 5 bases and J by 6 bases, with 9 bases of the junction left unmatched. The CDR3 loop is CASSAHRDSPEAFF. The CDR3 DNA reads TGTGCCAGCAGCGCACACCGGGACAGCCCTGAAGCTTTCTTT.

The chain couples TRBV11-1 to TRBJ1-1, with 9 bases aligning to TRBD1. This CDR3 region has 13 residues. Germline V gives CDR1 SGHAT, CDR2 FQDESV (reference sequence). With 7 bases clipped from V and 3 bases from J, the junction kept 3 bases outside the gene matches. CDR3 sequence reads: CASKRDRDTEAFF. The CDR3 region has the DNA TGTGCCAGCAAAAGGGACAGGGACACTGAAGCTTTCTTT.

This rearrangement joins TRBV24-1 to TRBJ1-4; TRBD1 is a possible D gene (6 bases). There are 16 residues in the CDR3. Germline-derived CDR1 and CDR2 are KGHDR and SFDVKD. Between the trimmed V and J ends, which lost 2 bases and 8 bases, there was a span of 17 bases. CDR3 DNA: TGTGCCACCAGTGATTCACAGTCCACAGGGCTAGAAAAACTGTTTTTT. This gives the protein CATSDSQSTGLEKLFF.

The chain combines TRBV6-2 or TRBV6-3 with TRBJ1-2; TRBD1 is a possible D gene (5 bases). CDR3 length: 13 amino acids. With 5 bases removed from V and 7 bases from J, the gap between germline ends came to 14 bases. Per germline, CDR1 MNHEY and CDR2 SVGEGT. The CDR3 is CASSGRGGVGYTF. The CDR3 DNA follows: TGTGCCAGCAGTGGACGGGGAGGGGTTGGCTACACCTTC.

This clone appeared a few times. The chain links TRBV14 to TRBJ1-5; 10 bases are shared with TRBD1. CDR1 SGHDN and CDR2 FVKESK come from the germline V gene. The J segment lost 6 bases and the V segment lost 3 bases, leaving 8 bases of the junction unmatched. There are 16 residues in the CDR3. The CDR3 DNA reads TGTGCCAGCAGCCATCTCCGGGACAGGGGCGGTCAGCCCCAGCATTTT. The encoded protein is CASSHLRDRGGQPQHF.

The genes are TRBV7-8 and TRBJ1-4; D remains unclear. V was clipped by 2 bases and J by 7 bases, with 11 bases between them. The CDR3 consists of 14 residues. Germline CDR1 reads SGHVS; CDR2 reads FQNEAQ. The DNA of the CDR3 is TGTGCCAGCAGCTTAAGGACGGGAGGTGAAAAACTGTTTTTT. As protein: CASSLRTGGEKLFF.

The chain links TRBV19 to TRBJ1-5; 10 bases are a match to TRBD1. Trimming at V came to 8 bases and at J to 6 bases, leaving 13 bases not matched to a gene. This CDR3 is 16 amino acids long. The germline gives CDR1 LNHDA, CDR2 SQIVND (reference sequence). CDR3: CASAWRGTGALQPQHF. CDR3 in DNA: TGTGCCAGTGCTTGGCGGGGGACAGGGGCCCTTCAGCCCCAGCATTTT.

This clone was picked up a small number of times. The chain joins TRBV11-3 to TRBJ2-7; D gene unclear. There are 11 residues in the CDR3. The germline V gene encodes CDR1 SGHNT and CDR2 YENEEA. V lost 9 bases and J 4 bases, leaving 10 bases between the germline ends. CDR3 region: CASFRQYEQYF. The CDR3 coding sequence is TGTGCCAGTTTTAGACAATACGAGCAGTACTTC.

The chain combines TRBV6-5 with TRBJ2-5; TRBD1 matches 8 bases. CDR1 MNHEY and CDR2 SVGAGI come from the germline V gene. The trim removed 10 bases at V and 5 bases at J, leaving 9 bases unmatched. This CDR3 is 13 amino acids long. CDR3 amino acids: CATTTGDRETQYF. CDR3 coding DNA: TGTGCCACTACGACAGGGGATAGGGAGACCCAGTACTTC.

The J gene is TRBJ2-7, the V gene TRBV3-1 (or the pseudogene TRBV3-2), with a weak D call TRBD2 (6 bases). The length of the CDR3 is 17 residues. Trimming removed 1 base from V and 0 bases from J, with 16 bases in between. The germline V gene encodes CDR1 LGHDT and CDR2 YNNKEL (reference sequence). The CDR3 region has the DNA TGTGCCAGCAGCCAAGGGTTTCGGCGGGATCGCTCCTACGAGCAGTACTTC. As protein: CASSQGFRRDRSYEQYF.

The chain is built from TRBV3-1 (or the pseudogene TRBV3-2) and TRBJ2-3; maybe TRBD1 (5 bases). The V end was cut by 1 base, the J end by 4 bases, with 6 bases between. The CDR3 consists of 13 residues. Germline V CDR1 and CDR2: LGHDT, YNNKEL (reference sequence). CDR3 nucleotides: TGTGCCAGCAGCCAAGTACAGGCAGATACGCAGTATTTT. It is translated as CASSQVQADTQYF.

The rearrangement joins TRBV10-1 to TRBJ1-2, with D uncertain. Germline CDR1 reads WNHNN; CDR2 reads SYGVQD (reference sequence). V gave up 4 bases and J gave up 3 bases, with 9 bases separating them. The CDR3 contains 13 residues. The DNA for the CDR3 is TGCGCCAGCAGTGCGGGGAGCGACTATGGCTACACCTTC. It is translated as CASSAGSDYGYTF.

The chain is built from TRBV5-1 and TRBJ1-3, with a possible D match to TRBD1 (5 bases). The CDR3 runs to 15 residues. V lost 4 bases and J lost 0, with 11 bases in between. Germline assignment: CDR1 SGHRS and CDR2 YFSETQ. DNA for the CDR3: TGCGCCAGCAGCACCGGAGGGGTCTCTGGAAACACCATATATTTT. This sequence encodes CASSTGGVSGNTIYF.

The J gene is TRBJ1-3, the V gene TRBV5-5; D is ambiguous. V lost 2 bases and J lost 3, with 12 bases in between. The germline CDR1 and CDR2 sequences are SGHKS and YYEKEE (reference sequence). This CDR3 is 15 amino acids long. CDR3 amino acids: CASSLKAPHGNTIYF. The CDR3 DNA reads as TGTGCCAGCAGCTTAAAAGCCCCCCATGGAAACACCATATATTTT.

The chain recombines TRBV7-2 with TRBJ2-7, with 7 bases that match TRBD2. V dropped 5 bases and J dropped 6; count of bases not matched to a gene: 7. The CDR3 spans 13 residues. Germline V gene lookup returns CDR1 SGHTA and CDR2 FQGNSA. The CDR3 here is CASSAGTTREQYF. As DNA, the CDR3 is TGTGCCAGCAGCGCCGGGACTACACGCGAGCAGTACTTC.

V gene TRBV30 combines with J gene TRBJ2-7; no clear D gene. The V end was cut by 8 bases, the J end by 3 bases, with 17 bases between. The germline CDR1 and CDR2 sequences are GTSNPN and SVGIG (reference sequence). The CDR3 extends over 13 amino acids. The CDR3 sequence is CAGAETLGYEQYF. CDR3 in DNA: TGTGCCGGCGCGGAGACGCTTGGCTACGAGCAGTACTTC.

Worth noting for this clone: This same CDR3 is encoded by further DNA sequences in the sample. J is TRBJ2-1 and V is TRBV3-1 (or the pseudogene TRBV3-2), with D hard to call. The CDR3 length is 11 residues. The germline gives CDR1 LGHDT, CDR2 YNNKEL (reference sequence). With 4 bases removed from V and 5 bases from J, the gap between germline ends came to 3 bases. CDR3: CASSLNNEQFF. CDR3 in DNA: TGTGCCAGCAGCCTAAACAATGAGCAGTTCTTC.

The rearrangement uses TRBV7-8 and TRBJ2-7; D may be TRBD2 (6 bases). Trimming took off 5 bases at V and 1 base at J, with 18 bases between the two ends. This CDR3 has 16 residues. The germline V gene encodes CDR1 SGHVS and CDR2 FQNEAQ. The CDR3 here is CASSRKDWGDSYEQYF. The DNA for the CDR3 is TGTGCCAGCAGCCGGAAAGATTGGGGGGATTCCTACGAGCAGTACTTC.

V gene TRBV29-1 combines with J gene TRBJ1-2; 7 nucleotides agree with TRBD1. CDR3 length: 13 residues. V shed 0 bases, J shed 8 bases, and the junction held 6 bases outside the gene matches. Germline V gene lookup returns CDR1 SQVTM and CDR2 ANQGSEA. CDR3 nucleotides: TGCAGCGTTGAAGAAGACAGGACAGGAGGCTACACCTTC. Its translation: CSVEEDRTGGYTF.

The chain employs TRBV12-3 or TRBV12-4 and TRBJ1-3; 7 bases map to TRBD1. CDR3 size: 13 residues. Losses at the gene ends were 5 bases for V and 7 bases for J; bases not matched to a gene: 5. As DNA, the CDR3 is TGTGCCAGCAGTGTACAGGGGCGGAACACCATATATTTT. Residues: CASSVQGRNTIYF.

The V and J genes are TRBV18 and TRBJ1-2; 9 nucleotides align to TRBD1. The CDR3 length is 14 residues. Germline CDR1 is KGHSH and CDR2 is LQKENI. V lost 3 bases, J lost 6 bases, and 5 bases stayed unmatched. In DNA form, the CDR3 reads TGTGCCAGCTCACCCCGGACAGGGGACCATGGCTACACCTTC. Encoded protein: CASSPRTGDHGYTF.

The gene calls are TRBV5-1 and TRBJ1-4, with D possibly TRBD1 on 6 matching bases. Germline V lookup: CDR1 SGHRS, CDR2 YFSETQ. The CDR3 consists of 15 residues. V was clipped by 4 bases and J by 8 bases, with 18 bases between them. DNA of the CDR3: TGCGCCAGCAGCCTGACTGGGGGCGTAGGGGAAAAACTGTTTTTT. Amino acids: CASSLTGGVGEKLFF.

The V and J genes are TRBV6-5 and TRBJ2-1; D is possibly TRBD1 (8 bases). CDR3 length equals 15 residues. The ends were cut back, 0 bases at V and 9 bases at J, with 15 bases in the middle. Germline CDR1 is MNHEY and CDR2 is SVGAGI. The CDR3 DNA sequence: TGTGCCAGCAGTTACTCAGACAGGGGAGGGGGTGAGCAGTTCTTC. Its protein is CASSYSDRGGGEQFF.

The chain combines TRBV18 with TRBJ1-4, with TRBD1 matching over 7 bases. CDR3 size: 15 residues. Germline CDR1 KGHSH, CDR2 LQKENI. J was trimmed by 6 bases and V by 4 bases; bases with no gene match: 8. DNA for the CDR3: TGTGCCAGCTCACAAAACAGGGGAATTGATGAAAAACTGTTTTTT. Protein product: CASSQNRGIDEKLFF.

The chain joins TRBV7-2 to TRBJ2-2, with D unresolved. The V end lost 0 bases, the J end lost 3 bases, and 5 bases lay between the germline ends. This CDR3 is built from 14 residues. Germline V gene lookup returns CDR1 SGHTA and CDR2 FQGNSA. CDR3: CASSLAQYTGELFF. As DNA, the CDR3 is TGTGCCAGCAGCTTAGCGCAGTACACCGGGGAGCTGTTTTTT.

This chain joins TRBV9 and TRBJ1-1; no clear D. V was pared by 4 bases and J by 0 bases, with 7 bases between. The germline V gene has CDR1 SGDLS and CDR2 YYNGEE. The CDR3 extends over 13 amino acids. The CDR3 DNA reads TGTGCCAGCAGCTCACTACTGAACACTGAAGCTTTCTTT. Protein sequence: CASSSLLNTEAFF.

This rearrangement joins TRBV19 to TRBJ1-1; 9 nucleotides line up with TRBD1. The V gene end was trimmed by 9 bases and the J gene end by 4 bases; junction bases not matched to a gene: 12. Germline V gives CDR1 LNHDA, CDR2 SQIVND (reference sequence). The CDR3 is 15 amino acids. This chain's CDR3 is CASKKDRGTGTEAFF. The CDR3 region has the DNA TGTGCCAGCAAAAAAGACAGGGGGACGGGCACTGAAGCTTTCTTT.